The 18 T cell receptor beta chains below were found in one sample sequenced in a study of cytomegalovirus exposure and HLA in healthy donors. The PCR had 60 Vbeta and 13 Jbeta primers. The assay was immunoSEQ multiplex PCR, and TCRdb's table has in-frame clones only and misses some. This sample has 200,000 or so clones, with roughly 80% found just once. Sample: PBMCs. Every receptor here comes from a woman younger than 45 in good health and CMV-seropositive.

Here the CDR3 DNA reads TGTGCCAGCAGCTTACAAATTCGAACAGGCCTCACGAACACTGAAGCTTTCTTT. Translated, it gives CASSLQIRTGLTNTEAFF. V and J are TRBV7-9 and TRBJ1-1, with D perhaps matching TRBD1 (5 bases). Germline V lookup: CDR1 SEHNR, CDR2 FQNEAQ (reference sequence). CDR3 length equals 18 residues. V shed 2 bases and J shed 1 base, with 20 bases lying between them.

CDR3 in DNA: TGCGCCAGCAGCCAAATAAATGGAATAGGGAAGACTAAATATAACAATGAGCAGTTCTTC. It is translated as CASSQINGIGKTKYNNEQFF. V is TRBV4-1 and J is TRBJ2-1, with a weak D call TRBD2 (5 bases). Trimming took off 2 bases at V and 5 bases at J, with 28 bases between the two ends. The germline CDR1 and CDR2 sequences are MGHRA and YSYEKL. There are 20 residues in the CDR3.

The rearrangement uses TRBV6-5 and TRBJ1-6; a weak D match, TRBD1 (5 bases). The CDR3 runs to 14 residues. Germline CDR1 reads MNHEY; CDR2 reads SVGAGI. V was shortened by 4 bases and J by 9 bases, with 13 bases between the two germline ends. DNA of the CDR3: TGTGCCAGCAGTTCCAGGGTATCAGGTTCACCCCTCCACTTT. As protein: CASSSRVSGSPLHF.

V gene TRBV7-8 combines with J gene TRBJ2-5; D is perhaps TRBD2 (7 bases). The J call is in doubt because the DNA end fits TRBJ2-7 better. This CDR3 region has 16 residues. Germline V gene lookup returns CDR1 SGHVS and CDR2 FQNEAQ. Here the CDR3 reads CASSPGGTSLYYEQYF. The CDR3 region has the DNA TGTGCCAGCAGCCCGGGGGGCACTTCCTTATACTACGAGCAGTACTTC.

This clone has a single count. This chain joins TRBV6-6 and TRBJ2-6, with D possibly being TRBD2 (5 bases). Trimming took 2 bases from V and 2 from J, leaving 10 bases between them. This CDR3 is 16 amino acids long. Germline CDR1 MNHNY, CDR2 SVGAGI (reference sequence). The CDR3 loop reads CASSYPVGAGANVLTF. CDR3 nucleotide sequence: TGTGCCAGCAGTTACCCGGTCGGGGCTGGGGCCAACGTCCTGACTTTC.

The chain uses TRBV7-3 and TRBJ1-6, with D hard to call. Germline values: CDR1 SGHTA, CDR2 FQGTGA. With 0 bases removed from V and 7 bases from J, the gap between germline ends came to 7 bases. The CDR3 has 14 amino acids. CDR3 coding DNA: TGTGCCAGCAGCTTAACGGCAGCGAATTCACCCCTCCACTTT. This gives the protein CASSLTAANSPLHF.

J is TRBJ1-5 and V is TRBV2; 11 bases are shared with TRBD1. The CDR3 is made up of 18 amino acids. CDR1 and CDR2 from the germline V gene are SNHLY and FYNNEI. The J segment lost 2 bases and the V segment lost 5 bases, leaving 11 bases of the junction unmatched. CDR3: CASSRGTGGGLGNQPQHF. DNA for the CDR3: TGTGCCAGCAGTAGAGGGACAGGGGGAGGCCTTGGCAATCAGCCCCAGCATTTT. The variable domain in full, completed from reference TRBV2 and TRBJ1-5, reads EPEVTQTPSHQVTQMGQEVILRCVPISNHLYFYWYRQILGQKVEFLVSFYNNEISEKSEIFDDQFSVERPDGSNFTLKIRSTKLEDSAMYFCASSRGTGGGLGNQPQHFGDGTRLSIL.

V gene TRBV27 combines with J gene TRBJ2-7; maybe TRBD2 (6 bases). CDR1 and CDR2 (germline): MNHEY, SMNVEV (reference sequence). V was trimmed by 6 bases and J by 9 bases, leaving 12 bases between them. The CDR3 runs 11 residues. The CDR3 reads CASSGREVQYF. The CDR3 region has the DNA TGTGCCAGCAGCGGCAGGGAGGTGCAGTACTTC.

This rearrangement joins TRBV28 to TRBJ2-4, with D unclear. Germline CDR1 MDHEN, CDR2 SYDVKM. The length of the CDR3 is 16 residues. Trimming removed 7 bases from V and 0 bases from J, with 16 bases in between. The CDR3 bases are TGTGCCAGCACCCCCCGTCGGTATATAGCCAAAAACATTCAGTACTTC. Translating gives CASTPRRYIAKNIQYF.

This clone has only a few counts. This chain joins TRBV2 and TRBJ2-1; the match to TRBD2 covers 7 bases. Germline V gene data show CDR1 as SNHLY and CDR2 as FYNNEI. CDR3 size: 15 residues. The trim removed 4 bases at V and 0 bases at J, leaving 3 bases unmatched. The CDR3 sequence is CASSALAGSYNEQFF. The CDR3 DNA sequence: TGTGCCAGCAGTGCCTTAGCGGGCTCCTACAATGAGCAGTTCTTC.

The chain couples TRBV4-1 to TRBJ1-4; D is unclear. Germline assignment: CDR1 MGHRA and CDR2 YSYEKL. The CDR3 consists of 15 residues. The V gene lost 4 bases and the J gene lost 4 bases, with 13 bases spanning the gap. CDR3 nucleotide sequence: TGCGCCAGCAGCCCACCGTGGCAAATTAATGAAAAACTGTTTTTT. Translation: CASSPPWQINEKLFF.

This chain connects TRBV7-9 to TRBJ2-3; 8 bases are a match to TRBD1. Trimming at V came to 5 bases and at J to 2 bases, leaving 15 bases not matched to a gene. Looked up from germline, CDR1 is SEHNR and CDR2 is FQNEAQ (reference sequence). This CDR3 has 18 amino acids. The CDR3 region is CASSRGNTGTGPTDTQYF. CDR3 in DNA: TGTGCCAGCAGCCGGGGAAATACAGGGACAGGCCCCACAGATACGCAGTATTTT.

The chain is built from TRBV6-6 and TRBJ2-7; D perhaps matches TRBD2 (5 bases). V lost 3 bases and J lost 1, with 10 bases in between. The CDR3 loop spans 14 amino acids. Germline loops: CDR1 MNHNY, CDR2 SVGAGI (reference sequence). The CDR3 coding sequence is TGTGCCAGCAGTTATTTCGGGGATTCCTACGAGCAGTACTTC. Its protein is CASSYFGDSYEQYF.

This clone occurred once. This chain joins TRBV4-1 and TRBJ1-6; no clear D gene. The CDR3 has 16 amino acids. Germline V gene lookup returns CDR1 MGHRA and CDR2 YSYEKL. V lost 1 base and J lost 0, with 7 bases in between. The CDR3 sequence: CASSQVQSSYNSPLHF. The CDR3 DNA is TGCGCCAGCAGCCAAGTTCAGTCCTCCTATAATTCACCCCTCCACTTT.

This chain links TRBV28 with TRBJ1-2; D is undetermined. Germline assignment: CDR1 MDHEN and CDR2 SYDVKM. The CDR3 has 11 amino acids. V lost 5 bases and J lost 1, with 2 bases in between. The CDR3 DNA reads as TGTGCCAGCAGTCTTAACTATGGCTACACCTTC. Protein: CASSLNYGYTF.

The chain uses TRBV5-1 and TRBJ2-2; D perhaps matches TRBD1 (6 bases). Germline V CDR1 and CDR2: SGHRS, YFSETQ. Trimming pared 6 bases from V and 4 bases from J, leaving 13 bases between. CDR3 length: 14 residues. This CDR3 is CASTQDRVTGELFF. The CDR3 nucleotides read TGCGCCAGCACCCAGGACAGAGTCACCGGGGAGCTGTTTTTT.

The chain uses TRBV4-3 and TRBJ1-2; TRBD1 matches 7 bases. The CDR3 sequence is 13 residues long. Per the germline V gene, CDR1 is LGHNA and CDR2 is YSLEER. V was clipped by 4 bases and J by 4 bases; unmatched bases: 3. Here the CDR3 DNA reads TGCGCCAGCAGCCCCCAGGGGGGCTATGGCTACACCTTC. Translated, it gives CASSPQGGYGYTF.

The rearrangement links TRBV30 to TRBJ2-5; weak D call: TRBD2 (5 bases). In germline, CDR1 is GTSNPN, CDR2 SVGIG (reference sequence). With 2 bases removed from V and 1 base from J, the gap between germline ends came to 8 bases. The CDR3 has 13 residues. The DNA for the CDR3 is TGTGCCTGGAGTAGGCTAGCCCAAGAGACCCAGTACTTC. This codes for CAWSRLAQETQYF.